These 20 T cell receptor beta chains were sequenced from one sample in a study of glioma-infiltrating T cells (dated by TCRdb to the mid-2010s). TCRdb shows the sequencer as Illumina MiSeq. TCR alpha and beta CDR3 regions were amplified with the iRepertoire nested amplicon-rescue multiplex PCR (arm-PCR) platform from RNA. TCRdb trimmed public reads at Q25 via fastp, called clones via MiXCR and kept in-frame beta chains. Duplicate CDR3 protein sequences are folded into a single record with the most common DNA and genes. The sample has about 110,000 distinct CDR3 sequences on record, around 25% of them singletons. The ten largest clonotypes hold 35% of the sample. The source material was glioma tissue, nonneoplastic brain tissue, or PBMCs (not recorded which). Receptors originate from a human donor with low-grade glioma or glioblastoma, undergoing nonglioma brain surgery, or in good health (not recorded which).

This clonotype was recorded many times. The chain combines TRBV6-4 with TRBJ1-2; no firm D call. The V gene's germline CDR1 is MRHNA and CDR2 SNTAGT. Trimming shortened V by 2 bases and J by 1 base, and 8 bases separated the two germline ends. CDR3 length: 14 residues. Here the CDR3 DNA reads TGTGCCAGCAGTGACGGCAGGCTTAACTATGGCTACACCTTC. This translates into CASSDGRLNYGYTF.

The gene calls are TRBV29-1 and TRBJ2-5; no firm D call. V was trimmed by 8 bases and J by 5 bases, leaving 12 bases between them. This CDR3 comprises 11 residues. Per the germline V gene, CDR1 is SQVTM and CDR2 is ANQGSEA. The CDR3 bases are TGCAGCTCTGAAATAGGGGAGACCCAGTACTTC. It encodes CSSEIGETQYF. The full variable domain, rest sourced from reference TRBV29-1 and TRBJ2-5, is SAVISQKPSRDICQRGTSLTIQCQVDSQVTMMFWYRQQPGQSLTLIATANQGSEATYESGFVIDKFPISRPNLTFSTLTVSNMSPEDSSIYLCSSEIGETQYFGPGTRLLVL.

This clonotype has at least ten counts. The chain has TRBV28 and TRBJ2-3, with 7 nucleotides matching TRBD2. The CDR3 consists of 18 residues. Germline V gene lookup returns CDR1 MDHEN and CDR2 SYDVKM. J gave up 6 bases and V 4 bases, and 19 bases lay outside the gene matches. The CDR3 sequence: CASSSSDLAARGPDTQYF. The CDR3 region has the DNA TGTGCCAGCAGTTCTTCCGATCTAGCGGCCCGAGGTCCCGATACGCAGTATTTT.

This clonotype was recorded many times. The chain uses TRBV4-2 and TRBJ1-5; no clear D gene. Germline CDR1 and CDR2: LGHNA and YNFKEQ. The length of the CDR3 is 15 residues. Between the trimmed V and J ends, which lost 0 bases and 3 bases, there was a span of 9 bases. The CDR3 reads CASSQDVTDNQPQHF. The CDR3 nucleotides read TGTGCCAGCAGCCAAGATGTTACAGACAATCAGCCCCAGCATTTT.

Comment on this clonotype: A much more abundant neighbour one base away suggests this may be a read error. The chain combines TRBV7-3 with TRBJ2-7; D gene ambiguous. Germline V gene data show CDR1 as SGHTA and CDR2 as FQGTGA. This CDR3 has 14 residues. This chain's CDR3 is CASSFSLGSHEQYF. The CDR3 nucleotides read TGTGCCAGCAGCTTTTCCCTGGGCTCCCACGAGCAGTACTTC.

This clonotype was observed many times. The V and J genes are TRBV12-3 or TRBV12-4 and TRBJ2-1; 10 nucleotides match TRBD2. V was clipped by 6 bases and J by 1 base; unmatched bases: 6. This CDR3 is built from 16 residues. In DNA, the CDR3 is TGTGCCAGCAGCCTTAGCGGGGGGAATTCCTACAATGAGCAGTTCTTC. Its translation is CASSLSGGNSYNEQFF.

This clonotype was seen a handful of times. The J gene is TRBJ2-3, the V gene TRBV4-3; D is ambiguous. The ends were cut back, 0 bases at V and 0 bases at J, with 13 bases in the middle. The CDR3 length is 17 residues. In germline, CDR1 is LGHNA, CDR2 YSLEER. The CDR3: CASSQEHPQRSTDTQYF. CDR3 coding DNA: TGCGCCAGCAGCCAAGAACACCCCCAAAGGAGCACAGATACGCAGTATTTT.

This clonotype was seen ten or more times. The CDR3 protein is CASSLTETQYF. Written as DNA, the CDR3 is TGTGCCAGCAGCTTGACGGAGACCCAGTACTTC. The V call is TRBV7-2, the J call TRBJ2-5; D not certain. Germline-derived CDR1 and CDR2 are SGHTA and FQGNSA. V lost 3 bases, J lost 5 bases, and 4 bases lay in between. The CDR3 is made up of 11 amino acids.

As to this clonotype: A much larger clone lies one base from this, so it may be a read error. The rearrangement joins TRBV5-1 to TRBJ2-3; no clear D. Germline V CDR1 and CDR2: SGHRS, YFSETQ. Trimming shortened V by 4 bases and J by 1 base, and 10 bases separated the two germline ends. This CDR3 is built from 14 residues. The chain's CDR3 is CASSLSPCTDTQYF. The CDR3 nucleotides read TGCGCCAGCAGCCTAAGCCCGTGCACAGATACGCAGTATTTT.

The chain has TRBV2 and TRBJ2-6, with D maybe TRBD1 (6 bases). Germline lookup yields CDR1 SNHLY and CDR2 FYNNEI. There are 16 residues in the CDR3. V shed 3 bases and J shed 3 bases, with 12 bases lying between them. CDR3 in DNA: TGTGCCAGCAGTGACTGGGGGCGCGGTGGGGCCAACGTCCTGACTTTC. Its protein is CASSDWGRGGANVLTF.

This clonotype occurred many times. V gene TRBV3-1 combines with J gene TRBJ1-5; D may be TRBD1 (6 bases). CDR1 and CDR2 from the germline V gene are LGHDT and YNNKEL (reference sequence). The CDR3 has 16 residues. Trimming left V 0 bases short and J 4 bases short, with 13 bases between. CDR3 in amino acids: CASSQDSQGHNQPQHF. The DNA for the CDR3 is TGTGCCAGCAGCCAAGATAGTCAGGGACATAATCAGCCCCAGCATTTT.

This chain links TRBV20-1 with TRBJ2-1; a possible D gene is TRBD2 (6 bases). V lost 1 base and J 8 bases, leaving 18 bases between the germline ends. Germline CDR1 DFQATT, CDR2 SNEGSKA (reference sequence). This CDR3 is 15 amino acids long. DNA for the CDR3: TGCAGTGCTAGAGTTTGGGAAAGGGGCGGGGATGAGCAGTTCTTC. It translates to CSARVWERGGDEQFF.

The table lists this clonotype with a count of one. Sequence at one end of the junction differs from germline and may be a read error. The V and J genes are TRBV6-2 or TRBV6-3 and TRBJ1-5, with D uncertain. The CDR3 consists of 12 residues. Germline values: CDR1 MNHEY, CDR2 SVGEGT. The CDR3 spells CSSSYSPQAQHF. DNA of the CDR3: TGTTCCAGCAGTTACTCCCCCCAGGCCCAGCATTTT.

This chain uses TRBV6-2 or TRBV6-3 with TRBJ2-7, with D possibly called TRBD1 or TRBD2 (5 bases each). With 7 bases removed from V and 4 bases from J, the gap between germline ends came to 11 bases. The CDR3 sequence is 12 residues long. Germline CDR1 MNHEY, CDR2 SVGEGT. The CDR3 here is CASNNGAYEQYF. As DNA, the CDR3 is TGTGCCAGCAACAACGGGGCTTACGAGCAGTACTTC.

This clonotype was picked up a small number of times. V and J are TRBV19 and TRBJ1-5; D call uncertain. Germline V gene lookup returns CDR1 LNHDA and CDR2 SQIVND (reference sequence). The CDR3 contains 15 residues. V lost 1 base, J lost 5 bases, and 12 bases lay in between. The CDR3 loop reads CASSIGKILDQPQHF. CDR3 coding DNA: TGTGCCAGTAGTATAGGAAAAATTTTAGATCAGCCCCAGCATTTT.

Points on this clonotype: Likely a read error: the CDR3 ends without its conserved phenylalanine or tryptophan. The chain links TRBV6-1 to TRBJ2-3; D might be TRBD2 (5 bases). In germline, CDR1 is MNHNS, CDR2 SASEGT. V lost 9 bases and J 7 bases, leaving 14 bases between the germline ends. The CDR3 extends over 12 amino acids. The DNA for the CDR3 is TGTGCCAGTTCGGGAACTTCAAATACGCAGTATTGT. Protein sequence: CASSGTSNTQYC.

This clonotype was found a few times. A much larger clone lies one base from this, so it may be a read error. Lacking the conserved final phenylalanine or tryptophan, this CDR3 likely reflects a read error. The rearrangement links TRBV20-1 to TRBJ1-2, with unresolved D. V was trimmed by 0 bases and J by 2 bases, leaving 10 bases between them. The CDR3 loop spans 14 amino acids. The germline V gene encodes CDR1 DFQATT and CDR2 SNEGSKA (reference sequence). The DNA of the CDR3 is TGCAGTGCTAGAGAGGAAAAGCCCAACTATGGCTACACCCTC. Encoded protein: CSAREEKPNYGYTL.

This clonotype came up many times. The genes are TRBV7-2 and TRBJ2-1; D unclear. The CDR3 extends over 12 amino acids. Germline-derived CDR1 and CDR2 are SGHTA and FQGNSA. V dropped 6 bases and J dropped 8 bases, with 11 bases sitting between them. The CDR3, as DNA: TGTGCCAGCAGTTTGAACTCGGATGAGCAGTTCTTC. As protein: CASSLNSDEQFF.

This clonotype was recorded at least ten times. The chain is built from TRBV7-3 and TRBJ2-7; 9 bases line up with TRBD2. Germline V gene lookup returns CDR1 SGHTA and CDR2 FQGTGA. This CDR3 is 15 amino acids long. The J segment lost 3 bases and the V segment lost 1 base, leaving 4 bases of the junction unmatched. The DNA for the CDR3 is TGTGCCAGCAGCTTAAGGGCTAGCGGGGTCTACGAGCAGTACTTC. This sequence encodes CASSLRASGVYEQYF.

This clonotype was observed at least ten times. This chain connects TRBV27 to TRBJ1-2, with D maybe TRBD1 (5 bases). The V gene lost 3 bases and the J gene lost 8 bases, with 13 bases spanning the gap. The CDR3 runs to 13 residues. Germline lookup yields CDR1 MNHEY and CDR2 SMNVEV (reference sequence). The CDR3 sequence: CASSLGRFGGYTF. CDR3 DNA: TGTGCCAGCAGTTTGGGGCGGTTCGGCGGCTACACCTTC.